This TCR beta chain was identified in a study of blood T cell repertoires in COVID-19. Study-level information: Italy, Spain and the United States were the sources of the convalescent and acute COVID-19 samples. T cells, B-cell-depleted T cells, or PBMCs supplied cDNA or gDNA.

This CDR3 contains 15 residues. The V gene's germline CDR1 is MDHEN and CDR2 SYDVKM. Trimming cost V 7 bases and J 4 bases; bases outside gene matches: 12. Original data processing: Estimation of nucleated cell counts relied on the amplification of reference gene primers. Profiling relied on immunoSEQ multiplex PCR, and the TCRdb table lists in-frame clones only, not all of them. The DNA gave D and trimming, while V, J and clone size come from that table. The data show around 100,000 clones, roughly 84% seen once. Sequences were obtained from peripheral blood. V and J are TRBV28 and TRBJ1-2; 7 bases are shared with TRBD1. The TCR originated in a human donor in a cohort sampled during active or convalescent COVID-19. The CDR3 DNA is TGTGCCAGCACTCCGACAGGGACCTCTCGCTATGGCTACACCTTC. This gives the protein CASTPTGTSRYGYTF.